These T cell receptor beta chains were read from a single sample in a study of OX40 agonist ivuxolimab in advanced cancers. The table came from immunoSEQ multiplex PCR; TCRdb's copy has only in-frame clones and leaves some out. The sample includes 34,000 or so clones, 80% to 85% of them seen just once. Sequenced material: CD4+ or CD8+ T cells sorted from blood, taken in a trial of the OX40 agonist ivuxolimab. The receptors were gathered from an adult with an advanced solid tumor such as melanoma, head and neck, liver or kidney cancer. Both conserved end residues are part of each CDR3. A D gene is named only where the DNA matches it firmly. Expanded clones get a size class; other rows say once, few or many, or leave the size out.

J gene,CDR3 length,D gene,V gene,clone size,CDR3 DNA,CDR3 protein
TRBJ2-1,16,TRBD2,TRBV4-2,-,TGTGCCAGCAGCCAAGGTCCGGGACTAGCGTACAATGAGCAGTTCTTC,CASSQGPGLAYNEQFF
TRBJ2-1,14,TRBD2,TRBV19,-,TGTGCCAGTTACGGAGCGGGACTCGGCGATGAGCAGTTCTTC,CASYGAGLGDEQFF
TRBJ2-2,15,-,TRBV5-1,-,TGCGCCAGCAGCGCCGGCTACACAGGTACCGGGGAGCTGTTTTTT,CASSAGYTGTGELFF
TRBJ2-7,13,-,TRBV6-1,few,TGTGCCAGTGCCTTTGCAACCTCCTACGAGCAGTACTTC,CASAFATSYEQYF
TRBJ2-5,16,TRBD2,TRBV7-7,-,TGTGCTAGCAGCTTACTGGCTAGCGGGGGGATGGAGACCCAGTACTTC,CASSLLASGGMETQYF
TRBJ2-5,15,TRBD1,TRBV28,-,TGTGCCAGCAGGGAAGAGGACAGGGGGCAAGAGACCCAGTACTTC,CASREEDRGQETQYF
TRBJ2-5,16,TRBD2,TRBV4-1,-,TGCGCCAGCAGCCACATGGCATCTAGCGGGAGGGAGACCCAGTACTTC,CASSHMASSGRETQYF
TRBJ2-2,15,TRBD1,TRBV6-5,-,TGTGCCAGCAGTTATACCGACAGGGCCTCCGGGGAGCTGTTTTTT,CASSYTDRASGELFF
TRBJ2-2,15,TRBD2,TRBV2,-,TGTGCCAGCAGTGAAAGAGCGGGAGGTACCGGGGAGCTGTTTTTT,CASSERAGGTGELFF
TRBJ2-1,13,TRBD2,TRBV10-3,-,TGTGCCATCAGAGGACTAGGAGACAATGAGCAGTTCTTC,CAIRGLGDNEQFF
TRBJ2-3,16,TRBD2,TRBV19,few,TGTGCCAGTAGTTTTACTAGCGGGGGGGCGATAGATACGCAGTATTTT,CASSFTSGGAIDTQYF
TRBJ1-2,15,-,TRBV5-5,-,TGTGCCAGCAGCTTGGATCAGGCAGGCCTACGAGGCTACACCTTC,CASSLDQAGLRGYTF
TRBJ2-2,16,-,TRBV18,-,TGTGCCAGCTCACCGCTTACCCTCGGACAGACCGGGGAGCTGTTTTTT,CASSPLTLGQTGELFF
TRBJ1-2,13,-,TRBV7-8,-,TGTGCCAGCAGCTTAGTTACGTCCTGGGGCTACACCTTC,CASSLVTSWGYTF
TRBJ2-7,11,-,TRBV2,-,TGTGCCAGCAGGGGGGACTACGAGCAGTACTTC,CASRGDYEQYF
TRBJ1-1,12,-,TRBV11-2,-,TGTGCCAGCAGCTGGGGGGTCGCTGAAGCTTTCTTT,CASSWGVAEAFF
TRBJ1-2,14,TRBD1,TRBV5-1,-,TGCGCCAGCAGCTTCCTAGGACAGGCCGAGGGCTACACCTTC,CASSFLGQAEGYTF